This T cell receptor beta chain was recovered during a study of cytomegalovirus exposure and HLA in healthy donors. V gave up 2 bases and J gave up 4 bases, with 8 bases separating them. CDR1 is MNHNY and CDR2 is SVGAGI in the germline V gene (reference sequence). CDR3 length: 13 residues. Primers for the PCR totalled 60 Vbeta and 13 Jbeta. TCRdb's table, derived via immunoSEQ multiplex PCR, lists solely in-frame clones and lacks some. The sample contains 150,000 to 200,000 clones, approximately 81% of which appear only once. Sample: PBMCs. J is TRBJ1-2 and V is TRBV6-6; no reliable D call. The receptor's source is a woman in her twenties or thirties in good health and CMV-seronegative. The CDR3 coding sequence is TGTGCCAGCAGTTACCCTCGGGGCTATGGCTACACCTTC. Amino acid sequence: CASSYPRGYGYTF.